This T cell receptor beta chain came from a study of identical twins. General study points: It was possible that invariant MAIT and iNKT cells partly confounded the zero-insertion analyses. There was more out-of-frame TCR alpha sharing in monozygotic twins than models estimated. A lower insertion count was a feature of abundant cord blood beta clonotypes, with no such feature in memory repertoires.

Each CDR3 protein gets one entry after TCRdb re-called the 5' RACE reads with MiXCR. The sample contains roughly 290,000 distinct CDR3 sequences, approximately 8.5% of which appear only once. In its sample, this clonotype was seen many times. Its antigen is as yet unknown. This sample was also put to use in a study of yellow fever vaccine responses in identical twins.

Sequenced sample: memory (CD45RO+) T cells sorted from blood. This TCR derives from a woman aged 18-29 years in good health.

CDR3 sequence (DNA): TGCGCCAGCAGCCAAGAAGACGGCGGGGGGCCCCTATATACGCAGTATTTT. It translates to CASSQEDGGGPLYTQYF. V usage is TRBV4-1 and J usage is TRBJ2-3; 8 bases fit TRBD2. The CDR3 consists of 17 residues. CDR1 and CDR2 from the germline V gene are MGHRA and YSYEKL. J was trimmed by 7 bases and V by 0 bases; bases with no gene match: 12.